This T cell receptor (beta chain) was identified during a study of blood T cell repertoires in COVID-19. The germline V gene has CDR1 MNHEY and CDR2 SVGAGI. V lost 2 bases and J 7 bases, leaving 20 bases between the germline ends. The CDR3 runs 16 residues. Participant ages covered roughly 18 to 90 years across 24 US areas. TCRdb keeps only in-frame clones here, not all; method: immunoSEQ multiplex PCR. In the table there are some 380,000 clones, 87% of which are singletons. This rearrangement joins TRBV6-5 to TRBJ1-2, with D possibly TRBD1 on 6 matching bases. The sequence came from a man aged 30 to 45 who had recovered from COVID-19. The sample taken for sequencing was PBMCs or T cells enriched from blood (not recorded which). As DNA, the CDR3 is TGTGCCAGCAGTTACCGAGGGGGGGACGAACCGGGTGGCTACACCTTC. Protein sequence: CASSYRGGDEPGGYTF.